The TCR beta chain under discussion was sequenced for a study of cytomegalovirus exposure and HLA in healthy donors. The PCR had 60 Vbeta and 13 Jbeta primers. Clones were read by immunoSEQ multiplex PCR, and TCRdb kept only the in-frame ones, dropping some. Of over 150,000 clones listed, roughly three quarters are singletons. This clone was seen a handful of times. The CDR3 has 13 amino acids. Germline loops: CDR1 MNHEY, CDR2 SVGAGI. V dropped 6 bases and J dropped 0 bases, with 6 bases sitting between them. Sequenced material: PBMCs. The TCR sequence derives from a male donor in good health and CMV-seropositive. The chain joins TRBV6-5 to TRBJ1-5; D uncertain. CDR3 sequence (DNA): TGTGCCAGCAGGGGGAGTAGCAATCAGCCCCAGCATTTT. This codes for CASRGSSNQPQHF.